The entry below gives a single T cell receptor beta chain sequence along with its context. Regarding time point: pretreatment peripheral blood. With 4 bases removed from V and 4 bases from J, the gap between germline ends came to 14 bases. The germline V gene encodes CDR1 MNHEY and CDR2 SVGAGI. CDR3 length: 15 residues. The record originates from a study of PD-L1 blockade in urothelial cancer. About the research overall: Blood analysis took place 3 weeks (second dose) and 6 weeks after treatment start.

Profiling relied on immunoSEQ multiplex PCR, and the TCRdb table lists in-frame clones only, not all of them. Of tens of thousands of clones in the sample, roughly 80% were seen once. Sequencing used PBMCs, obtained around atezolizumab (anti-PD-L1) treatment. The clonotype originates from a man aged 45 to 65 with urothelial cancer. This chain links TRBV6-5 with TRBJ1-5; maybe TRBD1 (6 bases). This CDR3 reads CASSSGAGVNQPQHF. Here the CDR3 DNA reads TGTGCCAGCAGTTCCGGGGCAGGGGTAAATCAGCCCCAGCATTTT.